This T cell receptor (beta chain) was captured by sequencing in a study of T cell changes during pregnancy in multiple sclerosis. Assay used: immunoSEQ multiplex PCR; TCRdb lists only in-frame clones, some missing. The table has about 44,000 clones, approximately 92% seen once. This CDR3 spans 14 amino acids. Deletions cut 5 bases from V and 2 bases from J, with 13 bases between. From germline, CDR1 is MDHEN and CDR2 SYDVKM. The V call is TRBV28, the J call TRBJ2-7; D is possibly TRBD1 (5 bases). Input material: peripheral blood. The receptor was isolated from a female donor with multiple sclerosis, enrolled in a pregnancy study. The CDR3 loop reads CASSDSVGTYEQYF. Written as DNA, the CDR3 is TGTGCCAGCAGTGACAGTGTGGGCACCTACGAGCAGTACTTC.